This entry lists 18 T cell receptor beta chains sequenced from one sample in a study of cytomegalovirus exposure and HLA in healthy donors. The PCR employed 60 Vbeta primers together with 13 Jbeta primers. Method: immunoSEQ multiplex PCR; TCRdb's copy keeps in-frame clones and lacks some. This table has around 67,000 clones, around 72% appearing once. Sequencing used PBMCs. The receptors derive from a woman younger than 45 in good health and CMV-seropositive.

Comment on this clone: One end of the junction is discordant with germline, which a read error may explain. This chain joins TRBV7-7 and TRBJ2-7, with a weak D call TRBD1 (7 bases). The CDR3 consists of 13 residues. CDR1 and CDR2 (germline): SSHAT, FNYEAQ (reference sequence). CDR3 in DNA: TGTGCTAGCAGCTCAGCGCAGGGGGGCGAGCAGTACTTC. Its translation is CASSSAQGGEQYF. Drawing the rest from reference TRBV7-7 and TRBJ2-7, the complete variable domain is GAGVSQSPRYKVTKRGQDVTLRCDPISSHATLYWYQQALGQGPEFLTYFNYEAQPDKSGLPSDRFSAERPEGSISTLTIQRTEQRDSAMYRCASSSAQGGEQYFGPGTRLTVT.

The CDR3: CASSPYLGTSGKETQYF. DNA for the CDR3: TGCGCCAGCAGCCCGTATCTAGGAACTAGCGGTAAAGAGACCCAGTACTTC. This sequence joins TRBV5-1 and TRBJ2-5; 8 positions agree with TRBD2. V trimming: 4 bases; J trimming: 3 bases; junction bases outside the gene matches: 14. The CDR3 has 17 residues. Germline assignment: CDR1 SGHRS and CDR2 YFSETQ.

V gene TRBV4-3 combines with J gene TRBJ1-6; no clear D gene. The CDR3 is 13 amino acids. In germline, CDR1 is LGHNA, CDR2 YSLEER. V was cut by 1 base and J by 9 bases, with 7 bases left in between. CDR3 protein: CASSQGDSSPLHF. The CDR3 DNA follows: TGCGCCAGCAGCCAAGGTGATAGTTCACCCCTCCACTTT.

The chain has TRBV7-2 and TRBJ2-4; 9 bases align to TRBD1. Germline CDR1 and CDR2: SGHTA and FQGNSA. The CDR3 runs 15 residues. The V segment lost 6 bases and the J segment 4 bases; nucleotides outside the gene matches: 7. CDR3 sequence reads: CASSQMGQGKNIQYF. CDR3 DNA: TGTGCCAGCAGTCAAATGGGACAGGGTAAAAACATTCAGTACTTC.

The chain links TRBV27 to TRBJ1-1, with TRBD1 matching over 7 bases. This CDR3 has 18 amino acids. The V gene's germline CDR1 is MNHEY and CDR2 SMNVEV (reference sequence). After removal of 3 bases from V and 6 bases from J, the junction contained 19 bases not matched to a gene. CDR3: CASSFGGGPKATGAEAFF. The DNA for the CDR3 is TGTGCCAGCAGTTTCGGTGGGGGTCCAAAGGCCACAGGGGCTGAAGCTTTCTTT.

The chain uses TRBV30 and TRBJ1-5, with a possible D match to TRBD1 (5 bases). With 5 bases removed from V and 1 base from J, the gap between germline ends came to 6 bases. The CDR3 length is 12 residues. Germline CDR1 and CDR2: GTSNPN and SVGIG (reference sequence). CDR3 DNA: TGTGCCTGGGGGGCGAGCAATCAGCCCCAGCATTTT. Translating it yields CAWGASNQPQHF.

The rearrangement uses TRBV27 and TRBJ2-1, with 14 positions matching TRBD2. The CDR3 loop spans 19 amino acids. Germline V lookup: CDR1 MNHEY, CDR2 SMNVEV (reference sequence). Unmatched junction bases numbered 9, after V lost 5 bases and J lost 0 bases. The CDR3 DNA sequence: TGTGCCAGCAGTCCTAGACTAGCGGGAGGGCCGGCCTCCTACAATGAGCAGTTCTTC. Protein sequence: CASSPRLAGGPASYNEQFF.

The chain is built from TRBV5-1 and TRBJ2-7; weak D call: TRBD1 (5 bases). V dropped 2 bases and J dropped 6 bases, with 15 bases sitting between them. From germline, CDR1 is SGHRS and CDR2 YFSETQ. The CDR3 length is 14 residues. The CDR3 sequence: CASSLGDSYSEQYF. The CDR3 coding sequence is TGCGCCAGCAGCTTAGGAGACAGTTATAGCGAGCAGTACTTC. The full variable domain, rest sourced from reference TRBV5-1 and TRBJ2-7, is KAGVTQTPRYLIKTRGQQVTLSCSPISGHRSVSWYQQTPGQGLQFLFEYFSETQRNKGNFPGRFSGRQFSNSRSEMNVSTLELGDSALYLCASSLGDSYSEQYFGPGTRLTVT.

A few counts support this clone. The chain employs TRBV29-1 and TRBJ2-2; 9 positions agree with TRBD1. This CDR3 contains 12 residues. The junction had 4 bases not matched to a gene; V was cut back by 7 bases and J by 7 bases. Germline values: CDR1 SQVTM, CDR2 ANQGSEA. The CDR3 loop reads CSGGQGSGELFF. For the CDR3, the DNA is TGCAGCGGTGGACAGGGGAGCGGGGAGCTGTTTTTT.

The chain couples TRBV7-2 to TRBJ1-5, with a possible D match to TRBD1 (6 bases). Between the trimmed V and J ends, which lost 4 bases and 4 bases, there was a span of 14 bases. The CDR3 contains 15 residues. CDR1 is SGHTA and CDR2 is FQGNSA in the germline V gene. The CDR3 nucleotides read TGTGCCAGCAGCTCCGAGGCAGGGGTGAATCAGCCCCAGCATTTT. Its translation: CASSSEAGVNQPQHF.

V and J are TRBV7-2 and TRBJ2-1; 7 bases are a match to TRBD1. Unmatched junction bases numbered 1, after V lost 5 bases and J lost 3 bases. CDR1 is SGHTA, CDR2 FQGNSA, per germline. The CDR3 sequence is 13 residues long. The CDR3 coding sequence is TGTGCCAGCAGCAGGGACAGCTACAATGAGCAGTTCTTC. Translation gives CASSRDSYNEQFF. The full variable domain, with the rest looked up from reference TRBV7-2 and TRBJ2-1, is GAGVSQSPSNKVTEKGKDVELRCDPISGHTALYWYRQSLGQGLEFLIYFQGNSAPDKSGLPSDRFSAERTGGSVSTLTIQRTQQEDSAVYLCASSRDSYNEQFFGPGTRLTVL.

This rearrangement joins TRBV4-3 to TRBJ1-2; D is unresolved. Germline loops: CDR1 LGHNA, CDR2 YSLEER. The CDR3 spans 13 residues. The ends were cut back, 0 bases at V and 8 bases at J, with 10 bases in the middle. CDR3 sequence: CASSQDRLGGYTF. The CDR3 DNA sequence: TGCGCCAGCAGCCAAGATCGACTCGGCGGCTACACCTTC.

The DNA of the CDR3 is TGTGCCAGCAGCTCCACAGGGGGCAGGGACCCCTACGAGCAGTACTTC. Translated, it gives CASSSTGGRDPYEQYF. The chain uses TRBV11-2 and TRBJ2-7; 9 bases map to TRBD1. Germline CDR1 and CDR2: SGHAT and FQNNGV. Trimming took 4 bases from V and 2 from J; bases not matched to a gene: 9. The CDR3 consists of 16 residues.

The rearrangement uses TRBV5-1 and TRBJ1-1, with D unresolved. The CDR3 is 14 residues long. The ends were cut back, 4 bases at V and 3 bases at J, with 13 bases in the middle. Germline V gene data show CDR1 as SGHRS and CDR2 as YFSETQ. The DNA of the CDR3 is TGCGCCAGCAGCCCCTCCGGGTTTGACACTGAAGCTTTCTTT. Its translation is CASSPSGFDTEAFF. Using reference TRBV5-1 and TRBJ1-1 for the parts outside the CDR3, the full variable domain is KAGVTQTPRYLIKTRGQQVTLSCSPISGHRSVSWYQQTPGQGLQFLFEYFSETQRNKGNFPGRFSGRQFSNSRSEMNVSTLELGDSALYLCASSPSGFDTEAFFGQGTRLTVV.

This chain joins TRBV15 and TRBJ2-5; the D gene is possibly TRBD1 (6 bases). CDR1 is LNHNV, CDR2 YYDKDF, per germline (reference sequence). V gave up 3 bases and J gave up 1 base, with 9 bases separating them. The CDR3 spans 14 residues. Written as DNA, the CDR3 is TGTGCCACCAGCAGTTCCAGGGGCCAAGAGACCCAGTACTTC. It codes for CATSSSRGQETQYF.

This clone was observed a few times. J is TRBJ2-7 and V is TRBV27; D might be TRBD2 (5 bases). The CDR3 sequence is 18 residues long. From germline, CDR1 is MNHEY and CDR2 SMNVEV (reference sequence). Trimming shortened V by 5 bases and J by 5 bases, and 28 bases separated the two germline ends. The CDR3 is CASSPTDLGLGRANEQYF. The CDR3 DNA is TGTGCCAGCAGTCCTACGGACTTAGGCTTGGGCCGGGCTAACGAGCAGTACTTC.

The chain uses TRBV28 and TRBJ1-4, with TRBD1 matching over 7 bases. The trim removed 0 bases at V and 5 bases at J, leaving 9 bases unmatched. CDR1 and CDR2 from the germline V gene are MDHEN and SYDVKM. The CDR3 covers 17 residues. CDR3 bases: TGTGCCAGCAGTTTATGGGCCCGAGGGGGCGCAAATGAAAAACTGTTTTTT. This codes for CASSLWARGGANEKLFF. Full variable domain (missing parts from reference TRBV28 and TRBJ1-4): DVKVTQSSRYLVKRTGEKVFLECVQDMDHENMFWYRQDPGLGLRLIYFSYDVKMKEKGDIPEGYSVSREKKERFSLILESASTNQTSMYLCASSLWARGGANEKLFFGSGTQLSVL.

The chain is built from TRBV11-3 and TRBJ2-7; TRBD2 aligns across 10 bases. The junction had 7 bases not matched to a gene; V was cut back by 5 bases and J by 3 bases. There are 15 residues in the CDR3. Germline CDR1 SGHNT, CDR2 YENEEA. The CDR3 sequence is CASSPGGTSDYEQYF. DNA of the CDR3: TGTGCCAGCAGCCCGGGGGGGACTAGCGACTACGAGCAGTACTTC.